Listed here are 19 T cell receptor beta chains from one sample, sequenced in a study of T cells in Graves' hyperthyroidism and ophthalmopathy. Template material for amplifying TCR beta CDR3 regions consisted of RNA transcripts. When the TCR CDR3 underwent first-round RT-PCR, the HTBI primer set was used. TCRdb fed the multiplex PCR reads into MiXCR, producing one record per CDR3 protein. The table shows under 350,000 distinct CDR3 sequences, with approximately 26% occurring only once. The sample consisted of blood. The receptors come from a middle-aged man with Graves' hyperthyroidism that later progressed to Graves' ophthalmopathy.

This clonotype was seen only once. The gene calls are TRBV6-1 and TRBJ2-7, with D unresolved. CDR3 size: 15 residues. From germline, CDR1 is MNHNS and CDR2 SASEGT. Trimming removed 1 base at V and 3 bases at J, with 13 bases between. The CDR3 DNA reads as TGTGCCAGCAGTGAAGAACATGGCCGTAACTACGAGCAGTACTTC. Protein sequence: CASSEEHGRNYEQYF.

This clonotype showed up just a few times. Compared with germline, one end of the junction differs, possibly owing to a read error. The rearrangement links TRBV18 to TRBJ2-7; tentatively, D is TRBD2 (5 bases). The germline V gene has CDR1 KGHSH and CDR2 LQKENI. The CDR3 extends over 14 amino acids. The CDR3 nucleotides read TGTGGCAGCTCACCACCGGGGTTGAGGTACGAGCAGTACTTC. This codes for CGSSPPGLRYEQYF. The complete variable domain, with remaining parts taken from reference TRBV18 and TRBJ2-7, reads NAGVMQNPRHLVRRRGQEARLRCSPMKGHSHVYWYRQLPEEGLKFMVYLQKENIIDESGMPKERFSAEFPKEGPSILRIQQVVRGDSAAYFCGSSPPGLRYEQYFGPGTRLTVT.

This clonotype was picked up many times. The chain couples TRBV10-3 to TRBJ1-1; a weak D match, TRBD1 (5 bases). The CDR3 contains 16 residues. V was trimmed by 0 bases and J by 1 base, leaving 12 bases between them. Germline V gives CDR1 ENHRY, CDR2 SYGVKD. CDR3 DNA: TGTGCCATCAGTGAGTCGACGGGGCAGGGGAACACTGAAGCTTTCTTT. Translation gives CAISESTGQGNTEAFF.

This clonotype was seen more than once but under ten times. Written as DNA, the CDR3 is TGTGCCAGCAGCGGGGACAGGTCGGAACAGTACTTC. The encoded protein is CASSGDRSEQYF. J is TRBJ2-7 and V is TRBV9, with TRBD1 matching over 8 bases. The junction had 6 bases not matched to a gene; V was cut back by 3 bases and J by 10 bases. The CDR3 extends over 12 amino acids. Germline lookup yields CDR1 SGDLS and CDR2 YYNGEE.

This clonotype was counted at least ten times. The chain is built from TRBV6-1 and TRBJ1-1, with 9 bases aligning to TRBD1. The V segment lost 5 bases and the J segment 1 base; nucleotides outside the gene matches: 14. The V gene's germline CDR1 is MNHNS and CDR2 SASEGT. This CDR3 comprises 18 residues. The CDR3 coding sequence is TGTGCCAGCAGTCAAGGGACAGGGAGGAATTTATGGAACACTGAAGCTTTCTTT. It specifies CASSQGTGRNLWNTEAFF.

For this clonotype: A much larger clone sits a single nucleotide away, making a read error possible. The CDR3 sequence is CASSYPLDRNISYEQYF. The CDR3 DNA reads TGTGCCAGCAGTTACCCATTGGACAGGAACATATCCTACGAGCAGTACTTC. J is TRBJ2-7 and V is TRBV6-5; 7 nucleotides line up with TRBD1. Trimming removed 2 bases from V and 1 base from J; junction bases left unmatched: 11. CDR3 size: 17 residues. The germline CDR1 and CDR2 sequences are MNHEY and SVGAGI.

This clonotype was seen ten or more times. The conserved phenylalanine or tryptophan is not found at the CDR3 terminus, so this likely reflects a read error. V and J are TRBV6-2 or TRBV6-3 and TRBJ2-6, with 9 bases fitting TRBD1. CDR3 size: 17 residues. V dropped 6 bases and J dropped 1; count of bases not matched to a gene: 7. Germline CDR1 MNHEY, CDR2 SVGEGT. DNA of the CDR3: TGTGCCAGCAGAGGGACAGGGTACTCATCTGGGGCCAACGTCCTGACTCTC. Protein: CASRGTGYSSGANVLTL.

This clonotype showed up many times. V usage is TRBV28 and J usage is TRBJ1-2, with 7 bases that match TRBD1. This CDR3 contains 13 residues. Germline V lookup: CDR1 MDHEN, CDR2 SYDVKM. Trimming at V came to 3 bases and at J to 4 bases, leaving 2 bases not matched to a gene. The CDR3 here is CASSLDRSYGYTF. Here the CDR3 DNA reads TGTGCCAGCAGTTTGGACAGGAGCTATGGCTACACCTTC.

This clonotype has ten or more counts. This chain joins TRBV6-2 or TRBV6-3 and TRBJ2-2; D might be TRBD1 (6 bases). Trimming stripped 7 bases from V and 6 bases from J, with 21 bases between. The CDR3 totals 16 residues. Germline V gene sequence: CDR1 MNHEY, CDR2 SVGEGT. CDR3 DNA sequence: TGTGCCAGCACTAAATCCCGGGACATACTTGCCGGGGAGCTGTTTTTT. This codes for CASTKSRDILAGELFF.

This clonotype appeared many times. The chain combines TRBV10-3 with TRBJ2-5, with 7 positions matching TRBD1. Germline V gene data show CDR1 as ENHRY and CDR2 as SYGVKD. The V gene end was trimmed by 11 bases and the J gene end by 5 bases; junction bases not matched to a gene: 8. This CDR3 is built from 12 residues. DNA for the CDR3: TGTGCCGCCCGAGGGGGCGAGGAGACCCAGTACTTC. Translation gives CAARGGEETQYF.

V usage is TRBV6-2 or TRBV6-3 and J usage is TRBJ1-5, with D possibly matching TRBD1 (6 bases). CDR3 length: 17 amino acids. Germline CDR1 reads MNHEY; CDR2 reads SVGEGT. V gave up 4 bases and J gave up 8 bases, with 24 bases separating them. The DNA for the CDR3 is TGTGCCAGCAGTTCCCGGCAGGGGCCATCATCGAGGGAGCCCCAGCATTTT. It is translated as CASSSRQGPSSREPQHF.

The chain joins TRBV5-1 to TRBJ2-5; D possibly corresponds to TRBD2 (6 bases). The CDR3 is made up of 14 amino acids. V shed 5 bases and J shed 3 bases, with 14 bases lying between them. The germline V gene encodes CDR1 SGHRS and CDR2 YFSETQ. The CDR3 reads CASRRSGAEETQYF. CDR3 nucleotide sequence: TGCGCCAGCAGGCGGTCGGGAGCCGAAGAGACCCAGTACTTC.

This clonotype was detected ten times or more. V gene TRBV28 combines with J gene TRBJ1-5; maybe TRBD1 (6 bases). The CDR3 contains 17 residues. From germline, CDR1 is MDHEN and CDR2 SYDVKM. Between the trimmed V and J ends, which lost 7 bases and 1 base, there was a span of 20 bases. CDR3 amino acids: CASTLSRGQPSNQPQHF. The CDR3 nucleotides are TGTGCCAGCACCCTAAGTAGGGGACAACCCAGCAATCAGCCCCAGCATTTT.

This clonotype has ten or more counts. The chain has TRBV2 and TRBJ1-2; D possibly corresponds to TRBD1 (6 bases). Germline CDR1 is SNHLY and CDR2 is FYNNEI. CDR3 size: 14 residues. Trimming left V 7 bases short and J 6 bases short, with 18 bases between. The CDR3, as DNA: TGTGCCAGCAATCCCCGTTTGGGGGCAAATGGCTACACCTTC. Protein: CASNPRLGANGYTF.

This clonotype came up many times. The chain is built from TRBV15 and TRBJ2-7, with 10 bases lining up with TRBD2. The CDR3 runs to 18 residues. Unmatched junction bases numbered 16, after V lost 2 bases and J lost 6 bases. Germline lookup yields CDR1 LNHNV and CDR2 YYDKDF (reference sequence). CDR3 DNA sequence: TGTGCCACCAGCAGATCGGGGCGCGCTAGCGGGAGTTATGGCGAGCAGTACTTC. It yields the protein CATSRSGRASGSYGEQYF.

The CDR3 protein is CSAVEGTQYF. The CDR3 DNA reads as TGCAGTGCTGTTGAGGGGACCCAGTACTTC. The genes are TRBV20-1 and TRBJ2-5; maybe TRBD2 (5 bases). The CDR3 runs 10 residues. CDR1 is DFQATT and CDR2 is SNEGSKA in the germline V gene (reference sequence). The V end was cut by 5 bases, the J end by 7 bases, with 8 bases between.

As concerns this clonotype: This may be a read error, as it is one base from a much larger clone. V and J are TRBV3-1 and TRBJ2-7, with D unclear. Germline V gene data show CDR1 as LGHDT and CDR2 as YNNKEL (reference sequence). This CDR3 has 13 residues. CDR3 bases: TGTGCCAACAGCGCCGGCAGACCTGTGGGGCAGTACTTC. Its protein product is CANSAGRPVGQYF.

This sequence joins TRBV28 and TRBJ2-7, with 9 bases fitting TRBD2. CDR3 size: 13 residues. Trimming took 7 bases from V and 7 from J; bases not matched to a gene: 8. Germline assignment: CDR1 MDHEN and CDR2 SYDVKM. CDR3 nucleotide sequence: TGTGCCAGCACCCTGTTACTAGCGGGTGAGCAGTACTTC. It yields the protein CASTLLLAGEQYF.

This clonotype was detected only a few times. The J gene is TRBJ2-6, the V gene TRBV5-1, with D unresolved. The CDR3 sequence is 18 residues long. Deletions cut 4 bases from V and 0 bases from J, with 17 bases between. Looked up from germline, CDR1 is SGHRS and CDR2 is YFSETQ. This CDR3 is CASSPALSWNSGANVLTF. The CDR3 nucleotides are TGCGCCAGCAGCCCGGCCCTATCCTGGAACTCTGGGGCCAACGTCCTGACTTTC.